This is a list of T cell receptor beta chains from one sample in a study of vaccination and CD4 T cells after COVID-19. Via MiXCR, TCRdb re-called the PCR reads, giving one row per CDR3 protein. This sample has around 10,000 distinct CDR3 sequences, with 35% to 50% found just once. These receptors' targets are unknown. The material sequenced was CD4+ T cells from blood, cultured in vitro. All receptors come from a human donor who had recovered from COVID-19. The CDR3 runs from the conserved cysteine through the conserved F or W. D genes are given only for firm matches. Rows may omit the clone size; those that give it use once, few, many or a size class.

V,D,J,size,CDR3,DNA
TRBV6-2/TRBV6-3,NA,TRBJ1-2,NA,CASTDGESYGYTF,TGTGCCAGCACCGACGGAGAGAGCTATGGCTACACCTTC
TRBV21-1,NA,TRBJ1-5,few,CALRDRGNQPQHF,TGTGCCCTTAGGGACAGGGGCAATCAGCCCCAGCATTTT
TRBV15,NA,TRBJ1-2,NA,CATSRDPTGGYGYTF,TGTGCCACCAGCAGAGATCCTACAGGAGGCTATGGCTACACCTTC
TRBV6-2/TRBV6-3,TRBD2,TRBJ2-1,few,CASSYSGKRGGRNEQFF,TGTGCCAGCAGTTACTCAGGGAAGCGGGGGGGCCGCAATGAGCAGTTCTTC
TRBV10-3,TRBD1,TRBJ1-2,few,CAISPTGDNYGYTF,TGTGCCATCAGCCCGACAGGGGATAACTATGGCTACACCTTC
TRBV19,NA,TRBJ1-6,few,CASSLRDYNSPLHF,TGTGCCAGTAGTCTCAGGGATTATAATTCACCCCTCCACTTT
TRBV10-1,NA,TRBJ1-2,NA,CAPNSRRTRGGYTF,TGCGCCCCCAACTCACGGAGGACCCGTGGTGGCTACACCTTC
TRBV20-1,NA,TRBJ1-1,NA,CSASAGVNTEAFF,TGCAGTGCTTCGGCAGGGGTAAACACTGAAGCTTTCTTT
TRBV12-3/TRBV12-4,NA,TRBJ1-1,NA,CASKTFLNTEAFF,TGTGCCAGCAAGACTTTTTTGAACACTGAAGCTTTCTTT
TRBV25-1,NA,TRBJ1-4,NA,CASSEYRADGGEKLFF,TGTGCCAGCAGTGAATATAGGGCGGACGGAGGAGAAAAACTGTTTTTT
TRBV20-1,TRBD2,TRBJ2-3,NA,CSARGGPTSGGFTDTQYF,TGCAGTGCTAGAGGGGGGCCTACTAGCGGGGGGTTCACAGATACGCAGTATTTT
TRBV15,NA,TRBJ2-5,NA,CATSRDPTPETQYF,TGTGCCACCAGCAGAGACCCAACCCCAGAGACCCAGTACTTC
TRBV12-3/TRBV12-4,TRBD2,TRBJ2-1,medium-sized,CASSSPSGSGRYEQFF,TGTGCCAGCAGTTCTCCTAGCGGGTCTGGGAGGTATGAGCAGTTCTTC
TRBV21-1,NA,TRBJ1-5,NA,CATQKEVARGQGVCCNQPQHF,TGTGCCACCCAAAAGGAGGTCGCCAGGGGACAGGGTGTTTGTTGCAATCAGCCCCAGCATTTT
TRBV6-2/TRBV6-3,TRBD1,TRBJ2-5,NA,CASSPNEGQPSRETQYF,TGTGCCAGCAGCCCTAACGAGGGACAGCCGAGTCGGGAGACCCAGTACTTC
TRBV5-5,TRBD1,TRBJ2-3,NA,CASSTGGTDTQYF,TGTGCCAGCAGCACAGGGGGCACAGATACGCAGTATTTT
TRBV3-1,NA,TRBJ1-1,NA,CASSQSWKGPSAFF,TGTGCCAGCAGCCAAAGCTGGAAGGGCCCCTCAGCTTTCTTT
TRBV12-3/TRBV12-4,NA,TRBJ1-5,NA,CASSLEQGQPQHF,TGTGCCAGCAGTTTAGAGCAGGGGCAGCCCCAGCATTTT
TRBV6-5,TRBD1,TRBJ1-1,few,CASSYPTGIGTEAFF,TGTGCCAGCAGTTATCCGACAGGGATAGGGACTGAAGCTTTCTTT